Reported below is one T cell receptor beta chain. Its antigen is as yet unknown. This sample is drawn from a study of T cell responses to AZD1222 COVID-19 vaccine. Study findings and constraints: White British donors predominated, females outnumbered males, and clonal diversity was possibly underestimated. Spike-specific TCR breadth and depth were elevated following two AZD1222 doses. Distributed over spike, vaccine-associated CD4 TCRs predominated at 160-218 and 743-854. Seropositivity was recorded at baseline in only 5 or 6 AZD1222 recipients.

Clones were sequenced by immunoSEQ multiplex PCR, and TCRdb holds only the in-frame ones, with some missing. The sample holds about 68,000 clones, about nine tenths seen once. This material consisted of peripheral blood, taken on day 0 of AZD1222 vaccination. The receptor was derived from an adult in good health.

CDR3: CASSQGTSGTPYEQYF. CDR3 bases: TGTGCCAGCAGTCAAGGGACTAGCGGGACGCCCTACGAGCAGTACTTC. The chain carries TRBV6-2 or TRBV6-3 and TRBJ2-7; TRBD2 matches at 13 bases. Germline loops: CDR1 MNHEY, CDR2 SVGEGT. The CDR3 is 16 amino acids. V was clipped by 5 bases and J by 2 bases; unmatched bases: 6.